Below, 9 T cell receptor beta chains from the same sample are listed, as sequenced in a study of cytomegalovirus exposure and HLA in healthy donors. Primers included in the PCR were 60 Vbeta and 13 Jbeta primers. Data came from immunoSEQ multiplex PCR; TCRdb stores just in-frame clones and leaves some out. The sample lists 120,000 to 150,000 clones, around a tenth occurring once. Sequencing was performed on PBMCs. The receptors shown here come from a male donor in good health and CMV-seronegative.

This clone was seen a handful of times. The rearrangement uses TRBV7-9 and TRBJ2-1; no reliable D call. V lost 1 base and J 4 bases, leaving 8 bases between the germline ends. Germline V gene sequence: CDR1 SEHNR, CDR2 FQNEAQ (reference sequence). The CDR3 contains 14 residues. The chain's CDR3 is CASSLEVLYNEQFF. For the CDR3, the DNA is TGTGCCAGCAGCTTAGAAGTCCTATACAATGAGCAGTTCTTC.

In this sample, this clone turned up a few times. This sequence joins TRBV4-1 and TRBJ1-5; 10 bases fit TRBD1. The J segment lost 7 bases and the V segment lost 0 bases, leaving 12 bases of the junction unmatched. The CDR3 loop spans 18 amino acids. Germline-derived CDR1 and CDR2 are MGHRA and YSYEKL. DNA for the CDR3: TGCGCCAGCAGCCAAGAGGGGCTCGGGACAGGGGTCCGCCAGCCCCAGCATTTT. Its translation is CASSQEGLGTGVRQPQHF.

The chain carries TRBV7-2 and TRBJ1-2; TRBD1 might be the D (5 bases). CDR3 length: 14 residues. V lost 1 base and J 4 bases, leaving 10 bases between the germline ends. Germline V gene lookup returns CDR1 SGHTA and CDR2 FQGNSA. The CDR3 DNA is TGTGCCAGCAGCTTAGTAGGGGTCAGCTATGGCTACACCTTC. This encodes CASSLVGVSYGYTF.

V is TRBV2 and J is TRBJ1-1; perhaps TRBD1 as D (6 bases). The germline CDR1 and CDR2 sequences are SNHLY and FYNNEI. This CDR3 comprises 17 residues. Trimming cost V 6 bases and J 3 bases, with 23 bases left between them. The CDR3 loop is CASSEKGGARYDTEAFF. The CDR3 region has the DNA TGTGCCAGCAGCGAGAAGGGGGGGGCAAGGTATGACACTGAAGCTTTCTTT.

This clone has just a few counts. The chain combines TRBV7-2 with TRBJ2-1; TRBD1 agrees at 7 bases. In germline, CDR1 is SGHTA, CDR2 FQGNSA. Trimming took 0 bases from V and 6 from J; bases not matched to a gene: 8. The CDR3 consists of 16 residues. The CDR3 DNA sequence: TGTGCCAGCAGCTTAGCCGGCCAGGGGGTCGCCAATGAGCAGTTCTTC. Translating gives CASSLAGQGVANEQFF.

The chain uses TRBV27 and TRBJ1-4, with a possible D match to TRBD1 (6 bases). There are 16 residues in the CDR3. Trimming pared 3 bases from V and 8 bases from J, leaving 19 bases between. Germline CDR1 reads MNHEY; CDR2 reads SMNVEV (reference sequence). The CDR3 spells CASSFSPPGVVEKLFF. DNA of the CDR3: TGTGCCAGCAGTTTCTCACCTCCAGGGGTTGTGGAAAAACTGTTTTTT. Variable domain in full (rest from reference TRBV27 and TRBJ1-4): EAQVTQNPRYLITVTGKKLTVTCSQNMNHEYMSWYRQDPGLGLRQIYYSMNVEVTDKGDVPEGYKVSRKEKRNFPLILESPSPNQTSLYFCASSFSPPGVVEKLFFGSGTQLSVL.

J is TRBJ2-7 and V is TRBV6-6; 14 bases agree with TRBD2. Germline CDR1 and CDR2: MNHNY and SVGAGI (reference sequence). The CDR3 is 16 residues long. V lost 0 bases to trimming and J lost 6 bases; unmatched junction nucleotides: 4. This chain's CDR3 is CASSYSTSGRGLEQYF. The CDR3 DNA is TGTGCCAGCAGTTACTCGACTAGCGGGAGGGGGCTCGAGCAGTACTTC.

The gene calls are TRBV6-6 and TRBJ1-2; D perhaps matches TRBD1 (6 bases). V was clipped by 8 bases and J by 1 base, with 14 bases between them. This CDR3 has 14 amino acids. Germline CDR1 is MNHNY and CDR2 is SVGAGI (reference sequence). The CDR3 nucleotides read TGTGCCAGCTCGCACAGGGTAAGTAACTATGGCTACACCTTC. It is translated as CASSHRVSNYGYTF.

This clone came up a few times. The chain joins TRBV7-6 to TRBJ1-2, with 7 bases aligning to TRBD1. This CDR3 is 15 amino acids long. Germline V gene data show CDR1 as SGHVS and CDR2 as FNYEAQ. V dropped 1 base and J dropped 7; count of bases not matched to a gene: 9. The CDR3 loop is CASSLDETGVSGYTF. Written as DNA, the CDR3 is TGTGCCAGCAGCTTAGACGAAACAGGGGTATCTGGCTACACCTTC.